This T cell receptor (beta chain) emerged from a study of T cell responses to AZD1222 COVID-19 vaccine. Assay used: immunoSEQ multiplex PCR; TCRdb lists only in-frame clones, some missing. The repertoire consists of some 120,000 clones, with 70% to 90% occurring once and the leading ten covering around 4%. Regarding this clone: What it binds is unknown.

Between the trimmed V and J ends, which lost 2 bases and 10 bases, there was a span of 12 bases. CDR1 ENHRY and CDR2 SYGVKD come from the germline V gene. The CDR3 consists of 14 residues. General study findings and limits: Sampled repertoires all dated from after the peak T cell response. Among the donors, most were white British and more were female, and clonal diversity was possibly underestimated. Among spike-specific TCRs, nearly half reportedly target unmutated variant regions. Only a handful of people who got AZD1222 tested seropositive at baseline.

The J gene is TRBJ1-6, the V gene TRBV10-3; no firm D call. The receptor's source is an adult in good health. The source was peripheral blood, collected on day 0 of AZD1222 vaccination. CDR3 DNA sequence: TGTGCCATCAGTGAGCTAAGGGAGTCCTCACCCCTCCACTTT. Protein: CAISELRESSPLHF.